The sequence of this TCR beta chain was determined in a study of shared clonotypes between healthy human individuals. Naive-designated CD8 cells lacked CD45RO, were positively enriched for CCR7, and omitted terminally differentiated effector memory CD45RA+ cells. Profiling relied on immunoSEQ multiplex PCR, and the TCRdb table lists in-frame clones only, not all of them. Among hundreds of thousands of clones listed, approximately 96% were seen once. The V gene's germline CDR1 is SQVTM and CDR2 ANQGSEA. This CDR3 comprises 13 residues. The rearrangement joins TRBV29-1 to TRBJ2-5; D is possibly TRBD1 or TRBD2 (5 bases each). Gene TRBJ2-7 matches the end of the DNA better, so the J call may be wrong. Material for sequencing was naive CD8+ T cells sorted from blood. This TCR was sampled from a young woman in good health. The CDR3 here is CSALSGLAYEQYF. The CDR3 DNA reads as TGCAGCGCCTTATCGGGGCTTGCCTACGAGCAGTACTTC.